The clone carrying this T cell receptor (beta chain) was picked up a small number of times. The antigen is undetermined. The source of the sample is a study of a mutant IDH1 vaccine in newly diagnosed glioma. Some clones are missing from TCRdb's copy, which holds only in-frame ones; the method was immunoSEQ multiplex PCR. The sample holds approximately 80,000 clones, 90% to 95% seen once. The V segment lost 2 bases and the J segment 1 base; nucleotides outside the gene matches: 8. In germline, CDR1 is SGHDN, CDR2 FVKESK. CDR3 length: 17 amino acids. The time point denotes: week 5, during vaccination. Doses of 300 ug of mutant IDH1 20-mer peptide were given with topical imiquimod.

The sequences come from PBMCs, collected from a glioma patient whose treatment included an IDH1 peptide vaccine. V is TRBV14 and J is TRBJ2-7; TRBD2 matches 10 bases. The clonotype was recovered from a woman aged 45-59 years with glioma. Written as DNA, the CDR3 is TGTGCCAGCAGCCAAAGATGGGGGACTAGCGATTCCTACGAGCAGTACTTC. It encodes CASSQRWGTSDSYEQYF.